The sequence of this T cell receptor beta chain was determined in a study of somatic mutations in cytotoxic T cells in rheumatoid arthritis. Whole-study results and caveats: Greater age accompanied higher CD8+ clonality in rheumatoid arthritis patients, a pattern that was absent in healthy controls.

Germline V gene lookup returns CDR1 SGHRS and CDR2 YFSETQ. Trimming took 4 bases from V and 2 from J; bases not matched to a gene: 10. The CDR3 runs 16 residues. As regards this clone: Its target is not known.

The method was immunoSEQ multiplex PCR; TCRdb's version includes in-frame clones alone and lacks a portion of them. The table includes more than 20,000 clones, 82% detected once. The J gene is TRBJ2-5, the V gene TRBV5-1, with TRBD2 matching over 8 bases. This clonotype originated in a man between 50 and 59 years old in good health. Sequenced: CD8+ T cells sorted from blood. CDR3 DNA: TGCGCCAGCAGCCGGGGGGGCCTCCGACTACAAGAGACCCAGTACTTC. Protein sequence: CASSRGGLRLQETQYF.